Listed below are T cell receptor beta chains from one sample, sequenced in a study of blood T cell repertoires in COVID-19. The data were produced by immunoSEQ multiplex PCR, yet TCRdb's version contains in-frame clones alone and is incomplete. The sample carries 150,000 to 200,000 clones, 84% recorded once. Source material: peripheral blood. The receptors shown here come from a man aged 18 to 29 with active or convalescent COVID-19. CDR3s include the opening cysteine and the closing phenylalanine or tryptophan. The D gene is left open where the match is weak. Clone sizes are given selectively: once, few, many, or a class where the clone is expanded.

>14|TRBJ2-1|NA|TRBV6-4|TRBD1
CASSEKVGGHEQFF
TGTGCCAGCAGTGAGAAGGTAGGGGGCCATGAGCAGTTCTTC
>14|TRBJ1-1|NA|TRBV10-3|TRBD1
CAISETGGRTEAFF
TGTGCCATCAGTGAGACAGGGGGCCGGACTGAAGCTTTCTTT
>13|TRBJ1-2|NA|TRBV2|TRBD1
CASSEDRNYGYTF
TGTGCCAGCAGTGAGGACAGGAACTATGGCTACACCTTC
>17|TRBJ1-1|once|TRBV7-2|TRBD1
CASSLVGFGTVNTEAFF
TGTGCCAGCAGCTTAGTGGGCTTTGGGACAGTGAACACTGAAGCTTTCTTT
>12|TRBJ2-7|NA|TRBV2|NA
CASNAGAGRQYF
TGTGCCAGCAACGCAGGGGCAGGAAGGCAGTACTTC
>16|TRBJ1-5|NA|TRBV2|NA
CASRARVNNYNQPQHF
TGTGCCAGCAGGGCACGGGTCAATAATTATAATCAGCCCCAGCATTTT
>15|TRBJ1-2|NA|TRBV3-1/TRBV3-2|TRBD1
CASSARQGAGYGYTF
TGTGCCAGCAGCGCTCGACAGGGGGCGGGCTATGGCTACACCTTC
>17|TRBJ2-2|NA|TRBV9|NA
CASSVRSSASSTGELFF
TGTGCCAGCAGCGTAAGGTCGAGCGCCTCGAGCACCGGGGAGCTGTTTTTT
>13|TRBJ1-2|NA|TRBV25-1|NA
CASSAYRNYGYTF
TGTGCCAGCAGTGCGTACAGGAACTATGGCTACACCTTC
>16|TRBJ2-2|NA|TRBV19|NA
CASKDQLGTNTGELFF
TGTGCCAGTAAGGACCAACTAGGAACGAACACCGGGGAGCTGTTTTTT
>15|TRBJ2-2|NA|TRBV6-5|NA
CASSYDRPHTGELFF
TGTGCCAGCAGTTACGACAGGCCCCACACCGGGGAGCTGTTTTTT
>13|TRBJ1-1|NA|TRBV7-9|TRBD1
CASSTQGQVGAFF
TGTGCCAGCAGCACCCAGGGACAGGTTGGCGCTTTCTTT
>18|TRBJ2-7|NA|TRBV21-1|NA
CASSKVGRGHESECEQYF
TGTGCCAGCAGCAAAGTAGGCAGGGGGCATGAATCCGAATGCGAGCAGTACTTC
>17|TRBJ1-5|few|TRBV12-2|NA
CASRLGTPEDSNQPQHF
TGTGCAAGTCGCTTAGGTACGCCGGAGGATAGCAATCAGCCCCAGCATTTT
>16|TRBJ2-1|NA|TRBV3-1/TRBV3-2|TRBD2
CASSQLASGGLNEQFF
TGTGCCAGCAGCCAGTTGGCTAGCGGGGGGTTAAATGAGCAGTTCTTC
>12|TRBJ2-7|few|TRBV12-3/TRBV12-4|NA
CASSFPGREQYF
TGTGCCAGCAGTTTCCCAGGGAGGGAGCAGTACTTC
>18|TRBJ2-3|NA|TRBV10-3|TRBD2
CAISESGTSGLSTDTQYF
TGTGCCATCAGTGAGTCAGGGACTAGCGGTTTAAGCACAGATACGCAGTATTTT
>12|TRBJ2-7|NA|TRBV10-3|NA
CAISPGDYEQYF
TGTGCCATCAGTCCTGGAGACTACGAGCAGTACTTC
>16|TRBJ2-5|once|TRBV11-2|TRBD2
CASRRGGTSERETQYF
TGTGCCAGCAGGCGAGGTGGGACTAGCGAGAGAGAGACCCAGTACTTC
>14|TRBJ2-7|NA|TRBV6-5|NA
CASSEYRDEYEQYF
TGTGCCAGCTCTGAATACAGGGATGAATACGAGCAGTACTTC